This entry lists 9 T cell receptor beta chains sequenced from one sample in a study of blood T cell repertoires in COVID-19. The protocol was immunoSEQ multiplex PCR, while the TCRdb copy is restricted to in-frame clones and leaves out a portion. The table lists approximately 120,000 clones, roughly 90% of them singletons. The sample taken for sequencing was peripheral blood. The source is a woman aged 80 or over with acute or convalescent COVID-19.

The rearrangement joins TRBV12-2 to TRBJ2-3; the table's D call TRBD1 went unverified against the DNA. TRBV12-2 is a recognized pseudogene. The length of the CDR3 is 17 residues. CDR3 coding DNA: TGTGCAAGTCGCCCCGCAAATTGGACAGGGCAAACAGATACGCAGTATTTT. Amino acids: CASRPANWTGQTDTQYF.

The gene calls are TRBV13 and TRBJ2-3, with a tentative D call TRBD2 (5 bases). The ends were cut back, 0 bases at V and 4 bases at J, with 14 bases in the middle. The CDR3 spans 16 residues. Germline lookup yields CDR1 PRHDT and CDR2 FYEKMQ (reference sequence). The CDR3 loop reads CASSLGRGRGPDTQYF. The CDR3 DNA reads TGTGCCAGCAGCTTAGGCCGAGGTCGAGGGCCAGATACGCAGTATTTT.

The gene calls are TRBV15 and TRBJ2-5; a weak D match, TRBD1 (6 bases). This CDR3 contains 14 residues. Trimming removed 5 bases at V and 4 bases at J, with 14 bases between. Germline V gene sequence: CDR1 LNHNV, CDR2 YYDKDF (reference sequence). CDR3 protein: CATSYRVRGETQYF. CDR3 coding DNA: TGTGCCACCAGCTACAGGGTCAGGGGAGAGACCCAGTACTTC.

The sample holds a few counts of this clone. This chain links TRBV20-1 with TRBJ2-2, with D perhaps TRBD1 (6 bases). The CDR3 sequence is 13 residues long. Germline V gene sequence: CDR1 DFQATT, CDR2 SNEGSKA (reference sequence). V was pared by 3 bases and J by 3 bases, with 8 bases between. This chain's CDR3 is CSASGQHTGELFF. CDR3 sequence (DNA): TGCAGTGCTAGTGGACAGCACACCGGGGAGCTGTTTTTT.

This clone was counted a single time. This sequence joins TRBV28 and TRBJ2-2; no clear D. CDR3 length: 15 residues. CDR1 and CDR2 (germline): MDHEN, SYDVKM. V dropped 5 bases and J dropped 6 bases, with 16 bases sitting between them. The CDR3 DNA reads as TGTGCCAGCAGTCCGTCCGGGTATATCTCCGGGGAGCTGTTTTTT. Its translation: CASSPSGYISGELFF. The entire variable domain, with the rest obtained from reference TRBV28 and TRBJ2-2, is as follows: DVKVTQSSRYLVKRTGEKVFLECVQDMDHENMFWYRQDPGLGLRLIYFSYDVKMKEKGDIPEGYSVSREKKERFSLILESASTNQTSMYLCASSPSGYISGELFFGEGSRLTVL.

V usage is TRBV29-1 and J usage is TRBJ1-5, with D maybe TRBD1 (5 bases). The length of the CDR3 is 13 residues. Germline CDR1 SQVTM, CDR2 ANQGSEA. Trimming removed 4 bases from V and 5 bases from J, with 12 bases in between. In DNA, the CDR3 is TGCAGCGTTGCGGACAATTCGTATCAGCCCCAGCATTTT. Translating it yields CSVADNSYQPQHF.

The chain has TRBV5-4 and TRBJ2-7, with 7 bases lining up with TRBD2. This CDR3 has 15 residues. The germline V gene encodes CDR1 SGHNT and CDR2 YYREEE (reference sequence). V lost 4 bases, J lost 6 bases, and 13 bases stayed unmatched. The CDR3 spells CASSREGAGLSEQYF. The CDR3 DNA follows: TGTGCCAGCAGCCGCGAGGGAGCGGGGCTTTCCGAGCAGTACTTC.

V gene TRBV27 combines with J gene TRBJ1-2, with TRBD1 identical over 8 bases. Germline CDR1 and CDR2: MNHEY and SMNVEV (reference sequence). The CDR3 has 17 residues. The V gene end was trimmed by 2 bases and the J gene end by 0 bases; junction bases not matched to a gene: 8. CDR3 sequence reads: CASSLRTGKEANYGYTF. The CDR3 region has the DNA TGTGCCAGCAGTTTAAGGACAGGGAAAGAAGCTAACTATGGCTACACCTTC.

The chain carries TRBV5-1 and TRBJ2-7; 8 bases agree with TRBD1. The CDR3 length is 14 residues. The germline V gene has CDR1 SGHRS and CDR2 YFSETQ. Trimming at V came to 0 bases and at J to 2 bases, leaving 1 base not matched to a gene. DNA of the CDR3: TGCGCCAGCAGCTTGGGGACAGGGACCTACGAGCAGTACTTC. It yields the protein CASSLGTGTYEQYF.